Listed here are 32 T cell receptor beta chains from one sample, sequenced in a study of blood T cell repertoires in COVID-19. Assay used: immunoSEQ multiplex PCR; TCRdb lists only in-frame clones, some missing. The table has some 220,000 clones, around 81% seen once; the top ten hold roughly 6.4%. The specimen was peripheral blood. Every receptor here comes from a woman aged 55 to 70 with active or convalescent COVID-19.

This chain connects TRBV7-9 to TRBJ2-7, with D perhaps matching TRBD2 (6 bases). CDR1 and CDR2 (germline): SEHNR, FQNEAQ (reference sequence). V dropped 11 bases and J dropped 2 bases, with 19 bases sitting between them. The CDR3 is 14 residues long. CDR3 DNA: TGTGCCGGGAGCTCCGGGACGGGGGCCTACGAGCAGTACTTC. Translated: CAGSSGTGAYEQYF.

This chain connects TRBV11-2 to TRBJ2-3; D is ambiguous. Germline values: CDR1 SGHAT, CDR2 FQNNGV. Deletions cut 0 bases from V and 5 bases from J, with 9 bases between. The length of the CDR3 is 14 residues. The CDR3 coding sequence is TGTGCCAGCAGCTTAGAACGGGTGGTAGATACGCAGTATTTT. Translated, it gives CASSLERVVDTQYF.

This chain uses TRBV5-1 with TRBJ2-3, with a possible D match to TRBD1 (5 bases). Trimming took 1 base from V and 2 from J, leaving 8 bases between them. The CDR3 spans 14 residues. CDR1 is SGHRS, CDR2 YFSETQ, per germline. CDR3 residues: CASSLPGITDTQYF. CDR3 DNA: TGCGCCAGCAGCTTGCCAGGGATCACAGATACGCAGTATTTT.

CDR3 sequence: CASSYGQGALETQYF. The CDR3, as DNA: TGTGCCAGCAGTTATGGACAGGGGGCTTTGGAGACCCAGTACTTC. The J gene is TRBJ2-5, the V gene TRBV6-6; 11 bases match TRBD1. J gave up 5 bases and V 3 bases, and 5 bases lay outside the gene matches. The CDR3 length is 15 residues. Germline loops: CDR1 MNHNY, CDR2 SVGAGI (reference sequence).

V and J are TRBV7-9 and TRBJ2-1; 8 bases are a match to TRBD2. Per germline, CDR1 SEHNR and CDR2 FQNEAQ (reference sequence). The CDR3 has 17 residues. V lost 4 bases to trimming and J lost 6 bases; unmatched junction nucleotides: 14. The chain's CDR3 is CASSSGTAGVFANEQFF. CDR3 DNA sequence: TGTGCCAGCAGCTCCGGAACAGCGGGGGTCTTTGCCAATGAGCAGTTCTTC.

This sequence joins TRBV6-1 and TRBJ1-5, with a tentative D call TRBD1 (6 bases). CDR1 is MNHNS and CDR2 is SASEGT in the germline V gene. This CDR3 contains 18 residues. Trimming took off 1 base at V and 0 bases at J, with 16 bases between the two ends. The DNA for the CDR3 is TGTGCCAGCAGTGAAGGGCGGAGGGGGGGGTATAGCAATCAGCCCCAGCATTTT. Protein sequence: CASSEGRRGGYSNQPQHF.

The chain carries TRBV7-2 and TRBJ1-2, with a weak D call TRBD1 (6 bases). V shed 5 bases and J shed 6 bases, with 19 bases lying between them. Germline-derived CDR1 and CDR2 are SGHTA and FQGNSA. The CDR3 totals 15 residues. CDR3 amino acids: CASSNKGDLTNGYTF. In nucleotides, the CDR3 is TGTGCCAGCAGCAACAAGGGGGATCTAACAAATGGCTACACCTTC.

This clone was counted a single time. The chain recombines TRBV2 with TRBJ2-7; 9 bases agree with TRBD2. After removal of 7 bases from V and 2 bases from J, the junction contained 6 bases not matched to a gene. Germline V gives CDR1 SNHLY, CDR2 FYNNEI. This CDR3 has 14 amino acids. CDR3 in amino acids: CASKSGLATYEQYF. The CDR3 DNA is TGTGCCAGCAAGTCGGGACTAGCTACCTACGAGCAGTACTTC.

The CDR3 DNA follows: TGTGCCAGCAGTGAAGTGGTGTATAAGAGCTCCTACAATGAGCAGTTCTTC. The encoded protein is CASSEVVYKSSYNEQFF. The gene calls are TRBV2 and TRBJ2-1, with no clear D. V was cut by 1 base and J by 0 bases, with 13 bases left in between. In germline, CDR1 is SNHLY, CDR2 FYNNEI. CDR3 length: 17 residues.

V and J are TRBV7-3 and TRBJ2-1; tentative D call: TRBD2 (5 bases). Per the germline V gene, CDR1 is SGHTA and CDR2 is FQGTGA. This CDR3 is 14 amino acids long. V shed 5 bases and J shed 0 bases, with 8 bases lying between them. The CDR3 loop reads CASSPLGSYNEQFF. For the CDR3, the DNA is TGTGCCAGCAGCCCACTAGGCTCCTACAATGAGCAGTTCTTC.

The CDR3 bases are TGTGCCAGCAGCCAACGCGGGTCGGAAAAACTGTTTTTT. Its protein is CASSQRGSEKLFF. This rearrangement joins TRBV3-1 (or the pseudogene TRBV3-2) to TRBJ1-4; D call uncertain. Germline V gives CDR1 LGHDT, CDR2 YNNKEL (reference sequence). V shed 2 bases and J shed 8 bases, with 9 bases lying between them. The CDR3 length is 13 residues.

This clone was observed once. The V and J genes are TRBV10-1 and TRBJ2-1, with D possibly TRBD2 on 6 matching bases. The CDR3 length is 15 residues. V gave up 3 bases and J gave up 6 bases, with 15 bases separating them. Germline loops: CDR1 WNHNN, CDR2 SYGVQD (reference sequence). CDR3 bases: TGCGCCAGCAGTGACCAGGAACTAGCTTCCAATGAGCAGTTCTTC. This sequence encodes CASSDQELASNEQFF.

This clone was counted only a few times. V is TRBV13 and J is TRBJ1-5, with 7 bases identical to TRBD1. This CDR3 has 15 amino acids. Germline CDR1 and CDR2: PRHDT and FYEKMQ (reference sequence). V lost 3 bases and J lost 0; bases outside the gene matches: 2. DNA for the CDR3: TGTGCCAGCAGCTTGGGACAGTTTAGCAATCAGCCCCAGCATTTT. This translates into CASSLGQFSNQPQHF.

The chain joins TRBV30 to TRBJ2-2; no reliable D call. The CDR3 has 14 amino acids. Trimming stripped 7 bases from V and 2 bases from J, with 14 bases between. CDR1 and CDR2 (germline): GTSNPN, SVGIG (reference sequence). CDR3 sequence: CASAVGANTGELFF. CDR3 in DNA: TGTGCCTCCGCGGTCGGTGCAAACACCGGGGAGCTGTTTTTT.

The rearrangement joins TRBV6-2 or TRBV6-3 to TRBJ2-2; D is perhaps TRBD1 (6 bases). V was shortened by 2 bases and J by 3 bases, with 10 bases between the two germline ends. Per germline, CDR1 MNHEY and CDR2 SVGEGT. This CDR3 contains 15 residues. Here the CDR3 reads CASSYGGHHTGELFF. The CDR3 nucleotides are TGTGCCAGCAGTTACGGGGGACACCACACCGGGGAGCTGTTTTTT.

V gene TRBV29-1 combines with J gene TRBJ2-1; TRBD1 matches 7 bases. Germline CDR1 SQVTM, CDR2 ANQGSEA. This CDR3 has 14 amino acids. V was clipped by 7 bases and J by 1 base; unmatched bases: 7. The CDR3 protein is CSGAPTGSYNEQFF. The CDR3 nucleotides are TGCAGCGGGGCCCCGACAGGGTCCTACAATGAGCAGTTCTTC.

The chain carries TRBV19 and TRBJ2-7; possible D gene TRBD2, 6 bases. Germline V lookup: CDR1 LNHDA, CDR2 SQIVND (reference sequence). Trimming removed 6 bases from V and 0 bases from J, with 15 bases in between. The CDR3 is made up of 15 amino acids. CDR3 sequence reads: CASSKEGRFSYEQYF. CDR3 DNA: TGTGCCAGTAGCAAGGAGGGGCGGTTCTCCTACGAGCAGTACTTC.

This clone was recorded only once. CDR3 nucleotides: TGCGCCAGCACCCTTGGGGCTCACGGGGGAACTGAAGCTTTCTTT. This sequence encodes CASTLGAHGGTEAFF. This rearrangement joins TRBV5-1 to TRBJ1-1, with D maybe TRBD1 (5 bases). Germline CDR1 is SGHRS and CDR2 is YFSETQ. The CDR3 sequence is 15 residues long. The V end lost 6 bases, the J end lost 5 bases, and 20 bases lay between the germline ends.

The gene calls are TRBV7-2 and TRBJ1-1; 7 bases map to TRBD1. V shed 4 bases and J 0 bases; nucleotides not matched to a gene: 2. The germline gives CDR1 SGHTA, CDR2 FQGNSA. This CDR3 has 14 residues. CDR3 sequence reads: CASSWGQLNTEAFF. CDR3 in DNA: TGTGCCAGCAGCTGGGGACAGTTGAACACTGAAGCTTTCTTT.

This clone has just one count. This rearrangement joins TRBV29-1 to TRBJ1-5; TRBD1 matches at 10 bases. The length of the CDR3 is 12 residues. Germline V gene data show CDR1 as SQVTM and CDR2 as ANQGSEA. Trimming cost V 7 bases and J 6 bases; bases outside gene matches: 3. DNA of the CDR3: TGCAGCGCAGGGACAGGGGTTCAGCCCCAGCATTTT. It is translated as CSAGTGVQPQHF.

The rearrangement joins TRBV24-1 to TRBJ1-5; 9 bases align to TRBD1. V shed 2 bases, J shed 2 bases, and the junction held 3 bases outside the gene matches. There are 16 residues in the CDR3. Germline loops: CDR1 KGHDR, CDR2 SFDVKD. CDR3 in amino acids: CATSDWGQGGNQPQHF. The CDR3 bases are TGTGCCACCAGTGATTGGGGACAGGGCGGCAATCAGCCCCAGCATTTT.

The CDR3 protein is CASSPGQGADEKLFF. For the CDR3, the DNA is TGCGCCAGCAGCCCGGGACAGGGGGCGGATGAAAAACTGTTTTTT. This chain links TRBV5-1 with TRBJ1-4; 12 bases map to TRBD1. Trimming cost V 4 bases and J 6 bases; bases outside gene matches: 4. Per germline, CDR1 SGHRS and CDR2 YFSETQ. The CDR3 has 15 residues.

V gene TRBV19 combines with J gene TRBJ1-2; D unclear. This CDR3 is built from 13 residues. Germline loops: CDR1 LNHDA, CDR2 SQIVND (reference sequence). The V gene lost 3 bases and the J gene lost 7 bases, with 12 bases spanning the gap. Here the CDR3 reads CASSIQSHSGYTF. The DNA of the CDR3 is TGTGCCAGTAGTATTCAGTCGCATTCTGGCTACACCTTC.

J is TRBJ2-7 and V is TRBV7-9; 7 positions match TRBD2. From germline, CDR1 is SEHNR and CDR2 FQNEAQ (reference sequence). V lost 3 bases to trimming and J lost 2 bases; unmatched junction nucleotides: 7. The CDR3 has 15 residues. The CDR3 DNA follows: TGTGCCAGCAGCTTGGTAGGGGCGGGAGCCTACGAGCAGTACTTC. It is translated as CASSLVGAGAYEQYF.

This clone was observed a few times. The CDR3 DNA sequence: TGTGCCAGCAGTTACTCCTCCAGCTATGGCTACACCTTC. This sequence encodes CASSYSSSYGYTF. The chain has TRBV6-5 and TRBJ1-2; D is unresolved. Germline lookup yields CDR1 MNHEY and CDR2 SVGAGI. Trimming left V 0 bases short and J 4 bases short, with 6 bases between. This CDR3 region has 13 residues.

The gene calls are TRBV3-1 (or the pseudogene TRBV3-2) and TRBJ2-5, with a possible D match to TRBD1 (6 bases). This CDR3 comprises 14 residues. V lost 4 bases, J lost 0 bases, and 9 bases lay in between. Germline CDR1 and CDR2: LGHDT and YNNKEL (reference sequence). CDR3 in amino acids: CASSLGQHQETQYF. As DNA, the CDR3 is TGTGCCAGCAGCCTCGGACAGCACCAAGAGACCCAGTACTTC.

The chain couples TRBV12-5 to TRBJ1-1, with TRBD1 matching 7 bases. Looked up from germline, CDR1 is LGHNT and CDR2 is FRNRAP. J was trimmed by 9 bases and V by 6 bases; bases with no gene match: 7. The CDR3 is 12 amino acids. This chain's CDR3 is CASGPLTGKAFF. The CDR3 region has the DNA TGTGCTAGTGGCCCCCTGACAGGGAAAGCTTTCTTT. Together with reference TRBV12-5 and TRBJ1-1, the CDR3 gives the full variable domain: DARVTQTPRHKVTEMGQEVTMRCQPILGHNTVFWYRQTMMQGLELLAYFRNRAPLDDSGMPKDRFSAEMPDATLATLKIQPSEPRDSAVYFCASGPLTGKAFFGQGTRLTVV.

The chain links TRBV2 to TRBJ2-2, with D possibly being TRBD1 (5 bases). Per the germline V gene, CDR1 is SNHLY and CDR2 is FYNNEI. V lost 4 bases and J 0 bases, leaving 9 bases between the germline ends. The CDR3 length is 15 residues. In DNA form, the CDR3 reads TGTGCCAGCAGTGTCGCGACAGCGAACACCGGGGAGCTGTTTTTT. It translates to CASSVATANTGELFF.

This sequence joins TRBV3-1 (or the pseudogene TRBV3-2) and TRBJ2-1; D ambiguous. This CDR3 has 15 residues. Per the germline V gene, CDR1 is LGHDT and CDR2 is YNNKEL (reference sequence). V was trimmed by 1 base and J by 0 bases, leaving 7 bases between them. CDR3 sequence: CASSQAVSSYNEQFF. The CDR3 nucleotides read TGTGCCAGCAGCCAAGCGGTGAGCTCCTACAATGAGCAGTTCTTC.

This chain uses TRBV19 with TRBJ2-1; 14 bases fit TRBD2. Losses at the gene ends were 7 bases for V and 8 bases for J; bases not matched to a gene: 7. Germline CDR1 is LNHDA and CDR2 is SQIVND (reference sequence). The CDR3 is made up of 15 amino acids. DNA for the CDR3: TGTGCCAGTACCCAGGGACTAGCGGGAGTTTATGAGCAGTTCTTC. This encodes CASTQGLAGVYEQFF.

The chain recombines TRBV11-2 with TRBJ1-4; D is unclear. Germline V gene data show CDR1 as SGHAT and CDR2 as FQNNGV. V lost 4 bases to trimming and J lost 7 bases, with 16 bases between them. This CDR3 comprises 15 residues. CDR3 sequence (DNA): TGTGCCAGCAGCTCATCGGGGTCCAGGAGTGAAAAACTGTTTTTT. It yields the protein CASSSSGSRSEKLFF.

CDR3 sequence (DNA): TGTGCCAGTAGTGGCTTGAGGGCGAACACAGATACGCAGTATTTT. As protein: CASSGLRANTDTQYF. The rearrangement joins TRBV19 to TRBJ2-3; weak D call: TRBD2 (5 bases). The germline V gene encodes CDR1 LNHDA and CDR2 SQIVND (reference sequence). The V gene lost 5 bases and the J gene lost 2 bases, with 14 bases spanning the gap. This CDR3 region has 15 residues.